A selection of T cell receptor beta chains follows, all from one sample in a study of T cells expressing NK-cell markers. TCRdb reprocessed the 5' RACE reads, keeping one entry per CDR3 protein, no DNA. The repertoire table contains about 300,000 distinct CDR3 sequences. Specimen: blood T cells: a sorted CD56 or NKG2C T cell subset, CD4+ or CD8+ T cells, or bulk PBMC T cells (not recorded which). The receptors come from a woman aged 18 to 75 in good health. The CDR3 runs from the conserved cysteine through the conserved F or W.

J	V	CDR3
TRBJ1-3	TRBV20-1	CSASARPVGNTIYF
TRBJ2-3	TRBV7-2	CASSLATTGTVTQYF
TRBJ2-1	TRBV29-1	CSVGQSSYNEQFF
TRBJ2-3	TRBV7-3	CASSFRQSTDTQYF
TRBJ1-1	TRBV6-1	CASSEYRANTEAFF
TRBJ2-5	TRBV9	CASSAGLAEETQYF
TRBJ2-1	TRBV7-2	CASSYLGRFLGEQFF
TRBJ2-3	TRBV24-1	CATRGGRVGDTQYF
TRBJ2-3	TRBV19	CASRVLAGPGDTQYF
TRBJ2-5	TRBV12-3/TRBV12-4	CASSLRGRAQETQYF
TRBJ2-5	TRBV14	CASSQQGRGGSRGTQYF
TRBJ2-3	TRBV12-3/TRBV12-4	CASSLAGVGTDTQYF
TRBJ2-5	TRBV7-2	CASSFKDRGGTQYF
TRBJ1-1	TRBV3-1	CASSLGQGWTEAFF
TRBJ2-1	TRBV30	CAWSGWGRGAEQFF
TRBJ1-2	TRBV7-2	CASSLVHTSYGYTF
TRBJ2-1	TRBV19	CASSSTSPSSYNEQFF
TRBJ2-2	TRBV24-1	CATSDNRDLTGELFF
TRBJ1-5	TRBV20-1	CSAQETGNQPQHF
TRBJ1-1	TRBV11-3	CASSLGKTEAFF
TRBJ2-7	TRBV6-5	CASSFGGLAGAPEQYF
TRBJ1-5	TRBV3-1	CASSQGGAGVHQPQHF
TRBJ2-3	TRBV20-1	CSATEGLAAGDTQYF
TRBJ1-5	TRBV20-1	CSARPIDRSNQPQHF
TRBJ1-6	TRBV5-1	CASSWDSHPNSPLHF
TRBJ1-4	TRBV15	CATSPGGRVNEKLFF
TRBJ2-1	TRBV21-1	CASTSKLGTSGALCSYNEQFF
TRBJ2-1	TRBV12-3/TRBV12-4	CASVERGDYNEQFF
TRBJ2-5	TRBV11-2	CASSSGGASRETQYF
TRBJ2-1	TRBV20-1	CSAERDPSYNEQFF
TRBJ1-3	TRBV5-6	CASSFFETLSGNTIYF